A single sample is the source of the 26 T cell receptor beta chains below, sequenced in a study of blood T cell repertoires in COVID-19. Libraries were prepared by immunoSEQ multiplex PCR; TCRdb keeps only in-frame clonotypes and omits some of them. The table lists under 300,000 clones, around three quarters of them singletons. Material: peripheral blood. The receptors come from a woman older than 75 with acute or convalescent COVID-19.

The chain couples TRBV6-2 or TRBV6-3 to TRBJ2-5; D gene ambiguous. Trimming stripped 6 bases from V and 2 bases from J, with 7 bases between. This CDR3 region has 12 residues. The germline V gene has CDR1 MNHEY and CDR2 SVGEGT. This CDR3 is CASSQTQETQYF. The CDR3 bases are TGTGCCAGCAGCCAGACACAAGAGACCCAGTACTTC.

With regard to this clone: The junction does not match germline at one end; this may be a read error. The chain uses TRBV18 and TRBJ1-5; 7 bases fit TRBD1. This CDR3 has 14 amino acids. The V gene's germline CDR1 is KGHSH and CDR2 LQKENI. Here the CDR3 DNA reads TGTGCCAGCTCACCCACAGGGGATAATCGGCCCCAGCATTTT. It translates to CASSPTGDNRPQHF.

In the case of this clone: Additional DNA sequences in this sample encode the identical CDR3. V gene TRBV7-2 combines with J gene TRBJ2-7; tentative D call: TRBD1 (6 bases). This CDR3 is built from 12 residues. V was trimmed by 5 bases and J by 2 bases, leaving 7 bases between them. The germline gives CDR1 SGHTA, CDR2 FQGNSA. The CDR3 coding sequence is TGTGCCAGCAGCCCAGGGGCCTACGAGCAGTACTTC. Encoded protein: CASSPGAYEQYF.

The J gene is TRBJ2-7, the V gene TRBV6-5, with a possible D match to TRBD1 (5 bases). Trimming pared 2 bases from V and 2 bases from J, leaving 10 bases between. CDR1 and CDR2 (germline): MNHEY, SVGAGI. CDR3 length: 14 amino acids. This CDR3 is CASSYAGITYEQYF. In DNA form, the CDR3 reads TGTGCCAGCAGTTACGCAGGGATAACCTACGAGCAGTACTTC.

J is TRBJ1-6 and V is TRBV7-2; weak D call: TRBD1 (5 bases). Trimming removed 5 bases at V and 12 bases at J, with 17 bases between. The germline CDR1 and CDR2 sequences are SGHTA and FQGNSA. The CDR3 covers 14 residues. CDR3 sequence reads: CASSPSRQTKPLHF. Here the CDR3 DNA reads TGTGCCAGCAGCCCATCCAGACAGACAAAACCCCTCCACTTT.

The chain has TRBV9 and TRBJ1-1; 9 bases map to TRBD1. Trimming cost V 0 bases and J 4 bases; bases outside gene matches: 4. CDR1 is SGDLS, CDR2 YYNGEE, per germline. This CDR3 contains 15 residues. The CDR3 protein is CASSVELGQGTEAFF. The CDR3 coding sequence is TGTGCCAGCAGCGTAGAGTTGGGACAGGGCACTGAAGCTTTCTTT.

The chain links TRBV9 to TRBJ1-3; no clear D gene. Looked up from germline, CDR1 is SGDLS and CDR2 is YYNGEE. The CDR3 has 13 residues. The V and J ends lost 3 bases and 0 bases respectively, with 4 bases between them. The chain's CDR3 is CASSGLSGNTIYF. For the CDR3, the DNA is TGTGCCAGCAGCGGTCTCTCTGGAAACACCATATATTTT.

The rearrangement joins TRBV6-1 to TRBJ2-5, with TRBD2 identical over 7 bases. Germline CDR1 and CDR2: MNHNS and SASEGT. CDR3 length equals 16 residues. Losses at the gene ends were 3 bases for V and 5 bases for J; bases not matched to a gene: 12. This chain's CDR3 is CASSDQVGAGRETQYF. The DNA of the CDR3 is TGTGCCAGCAGTGATCAGGTGGGAGCGGGGAGGGAGACCCAGTACTTC.

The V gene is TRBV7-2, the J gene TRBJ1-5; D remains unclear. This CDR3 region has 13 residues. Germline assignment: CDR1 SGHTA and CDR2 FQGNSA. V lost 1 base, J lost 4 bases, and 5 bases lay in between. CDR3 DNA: TGTGCCAGCAGCTTAGGGCAGAATCAGCCCCAGCATTTT. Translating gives CASSLGQNQPQHF.

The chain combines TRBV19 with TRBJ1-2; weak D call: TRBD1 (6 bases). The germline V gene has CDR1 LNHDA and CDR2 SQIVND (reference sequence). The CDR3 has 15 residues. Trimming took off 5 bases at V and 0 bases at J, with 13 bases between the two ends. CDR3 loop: CASSFQGGTNYGYTF. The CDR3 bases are TGTGCCAGTAGTTTTCAAGGGGGAACTAACTATGGCTACACCTTC.

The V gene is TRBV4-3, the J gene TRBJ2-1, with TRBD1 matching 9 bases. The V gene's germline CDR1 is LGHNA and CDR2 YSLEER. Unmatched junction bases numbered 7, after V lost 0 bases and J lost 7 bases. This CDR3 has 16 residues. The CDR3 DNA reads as TGCGCCAGCAGCCAAGATACAACAGGGGGCTCGAATGAGCAGTTCTTC. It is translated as CASSQDTTGGSNEQFF.

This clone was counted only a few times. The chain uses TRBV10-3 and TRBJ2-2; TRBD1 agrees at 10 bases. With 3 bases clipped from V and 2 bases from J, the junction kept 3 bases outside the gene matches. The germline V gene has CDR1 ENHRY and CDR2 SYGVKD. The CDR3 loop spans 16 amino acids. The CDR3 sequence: CAISEGQGGNTGELFF. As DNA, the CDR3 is TGTGCCATCAGTGAAGGACAGGGGGGAAACACCGGGGAGCTGTTTTTT.

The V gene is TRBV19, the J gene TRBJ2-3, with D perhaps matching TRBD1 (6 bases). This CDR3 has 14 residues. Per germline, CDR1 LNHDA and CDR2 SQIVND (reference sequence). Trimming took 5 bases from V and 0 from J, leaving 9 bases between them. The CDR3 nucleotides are TGTGCCAGTAGTGACGGGACAAGCACAGATACGCAGTATTTT. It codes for CASSDGTSTDTQYF.

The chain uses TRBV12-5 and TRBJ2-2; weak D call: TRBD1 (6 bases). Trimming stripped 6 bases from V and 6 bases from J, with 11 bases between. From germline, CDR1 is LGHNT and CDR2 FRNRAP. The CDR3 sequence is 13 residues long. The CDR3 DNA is TGTGCTAGTGGGCTAGGGACATCCGGGGAGCTGTTTTTT. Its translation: CASGLGTSGELFF.

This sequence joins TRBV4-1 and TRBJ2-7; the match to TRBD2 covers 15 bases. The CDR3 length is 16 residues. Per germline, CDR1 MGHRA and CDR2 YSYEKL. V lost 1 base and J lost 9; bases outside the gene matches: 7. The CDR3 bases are TGCGCCAGCAGCCAAGCCGGACTAGCGGGAGGGTTAGGGCAGTACTTC. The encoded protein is CASSQAGLAGGLGQYF.

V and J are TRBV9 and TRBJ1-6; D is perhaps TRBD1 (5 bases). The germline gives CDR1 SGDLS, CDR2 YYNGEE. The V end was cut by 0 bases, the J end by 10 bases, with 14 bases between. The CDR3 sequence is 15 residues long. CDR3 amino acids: CASSVEVQGGSPLHF. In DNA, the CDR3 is TGTGCCAGCAGCGTAGAGGTTCAGGGAGGCTCACCCCTCCACTTT.

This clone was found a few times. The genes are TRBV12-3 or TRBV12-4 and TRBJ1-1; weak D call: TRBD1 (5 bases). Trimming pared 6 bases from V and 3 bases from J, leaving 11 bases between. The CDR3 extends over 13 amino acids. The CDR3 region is CASRSAGYTEAFF. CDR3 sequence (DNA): TGTGCCAGCAGGTCGGCAGGGTACACTGAAGCTTTCTTT.

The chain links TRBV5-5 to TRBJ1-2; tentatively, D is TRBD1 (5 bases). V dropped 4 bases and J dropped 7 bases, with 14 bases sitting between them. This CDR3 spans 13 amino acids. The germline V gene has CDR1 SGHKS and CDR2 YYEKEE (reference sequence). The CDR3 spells CASSRGLTVGYTF. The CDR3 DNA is TGTGCCAGCAGCCGGGGGTTAACAGTTGGCTACACCTTC.

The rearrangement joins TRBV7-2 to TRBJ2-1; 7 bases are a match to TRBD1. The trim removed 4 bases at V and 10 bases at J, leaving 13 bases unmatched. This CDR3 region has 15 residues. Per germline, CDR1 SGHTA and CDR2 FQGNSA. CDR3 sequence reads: CASSSNRGLVEEQFF. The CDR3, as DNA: TGTGCCAGCAGCTCCAATAGGGGGCTAGTGGAGGAGCAGTTCTTC.

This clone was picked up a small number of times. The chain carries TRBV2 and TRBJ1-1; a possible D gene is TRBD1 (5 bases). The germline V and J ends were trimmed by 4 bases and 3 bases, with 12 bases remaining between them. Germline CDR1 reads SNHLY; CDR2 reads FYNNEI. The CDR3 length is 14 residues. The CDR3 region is CASSVRGGDTEAFF. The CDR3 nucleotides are TGTGCCAGCAGTGTCCGGGGGGGGGACACTGAAGCTTTCTTT. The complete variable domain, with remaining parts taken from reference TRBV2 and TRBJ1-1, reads EPEVTQTPSHQVTQMGQEVILRCVPISNHLYFYWYRQILGQKVEFLVSFYNNEISEKSEIFDDQFSVERPDGSNFTLKIRSTKLEDSAMYFCASSVRGGDTEAFFGQGTRLTVV.

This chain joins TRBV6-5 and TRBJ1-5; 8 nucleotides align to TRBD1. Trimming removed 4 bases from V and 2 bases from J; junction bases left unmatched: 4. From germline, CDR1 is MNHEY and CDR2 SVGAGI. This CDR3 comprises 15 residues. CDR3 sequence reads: CASSWTGLRNQPQHF. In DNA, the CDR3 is TGTGCCAGCAGTTGGACAGGGTTGCGCAATCAGCCCCAGCATTTT.

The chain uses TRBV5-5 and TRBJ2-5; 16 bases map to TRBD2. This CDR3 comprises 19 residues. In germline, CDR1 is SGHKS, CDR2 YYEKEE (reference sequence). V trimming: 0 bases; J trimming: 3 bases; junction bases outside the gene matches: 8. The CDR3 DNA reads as TGTGCCAGCAGCTTGGCCTACGGGACTAGCGGGGGGGCCGAAGAGACCCAGTACTTC. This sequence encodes CASSLAYGTSGGAEETQYF.

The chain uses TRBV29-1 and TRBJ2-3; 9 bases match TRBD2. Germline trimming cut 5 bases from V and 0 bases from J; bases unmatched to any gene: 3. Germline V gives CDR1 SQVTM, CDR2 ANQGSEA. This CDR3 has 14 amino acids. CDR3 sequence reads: CSVPSGISTDTQYF. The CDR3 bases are TGCAGCGTTCCTAGCGGGATTAGCACAGATACGCAGTATTTT.

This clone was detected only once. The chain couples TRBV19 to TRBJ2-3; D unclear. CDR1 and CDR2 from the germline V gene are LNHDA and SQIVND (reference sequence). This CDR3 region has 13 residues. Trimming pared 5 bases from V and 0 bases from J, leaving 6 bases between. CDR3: CASSDTSTDTQYF. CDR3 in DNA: TGTGCCAGTAGTGACACCAGCACAGATACGCAGTATTTT. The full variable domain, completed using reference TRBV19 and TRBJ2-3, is DGGITQSPKYLFRKEGQNVTLSCEQNLNHDAMYWYRQDPGQGLRLIYYSQIVNDFQKGDIAEGYSVSREKKESFPLTVTSAQKNPTAFYLCASSDTSTDTQYFGPGTRLTVL.

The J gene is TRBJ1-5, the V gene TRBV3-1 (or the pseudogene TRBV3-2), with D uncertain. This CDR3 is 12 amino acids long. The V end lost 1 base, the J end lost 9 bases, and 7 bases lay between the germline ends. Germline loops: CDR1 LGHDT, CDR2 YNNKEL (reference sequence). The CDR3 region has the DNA TGTGCCAGCAGCCAAGTGGCTGGGCCCCAGCATTTT. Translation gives CASSQVAGPQHF.

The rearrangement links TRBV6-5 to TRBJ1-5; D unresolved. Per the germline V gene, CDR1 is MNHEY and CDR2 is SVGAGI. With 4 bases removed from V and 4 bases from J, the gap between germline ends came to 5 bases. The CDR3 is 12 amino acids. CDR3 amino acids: CASSSMNQPQHF. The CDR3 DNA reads TGTGCCAGCAGTTCCATGAATCAGCCCCAGCATTTT.